Reported below is one T cell receptor (beta chain). What it binds is not known. This sample was included in a study of blood T cells in healthy people across ages. Every sample yielded at least 6.5 million isolated PBMCs. The second PCR ran about 7 to 12 cycles with a sample-barcoded 5' primer and J-beta primers. Each CDR3 protein gets one entry after TCRdb re-called the 5' RACE reads with MiXCR. The sample records about 1.8 million distinct CDR3 sequences, roughly 49% being singletons. This CDR3 is built from 13 residues. Germline assignment: CDR1 MNHNY and CDR2 SVGAGI (reference sequence). The V end lost 3 bases, the J end lost 4 bases, and 8 bases lay between the germline ends. General study results and limits: Per million T cells, the diversity of TCR beta decreased roughly linearly as age advanced. Not knowing donor CMV status may have confounded expanded clonotype changes.

Material: blood. V and J are TRBV6-6 and TRBJ2-3, with D possibly matching TRBD1 (5 bases). This TCR derives from a woman between 35 and 50 years old in good health. The CDR3 loop is CASSYSGSDTQYF. The DNA of the CDR3 is TGTGCCAGCAGTTATTCAGGGTCAGATACGCAGTATTTT.